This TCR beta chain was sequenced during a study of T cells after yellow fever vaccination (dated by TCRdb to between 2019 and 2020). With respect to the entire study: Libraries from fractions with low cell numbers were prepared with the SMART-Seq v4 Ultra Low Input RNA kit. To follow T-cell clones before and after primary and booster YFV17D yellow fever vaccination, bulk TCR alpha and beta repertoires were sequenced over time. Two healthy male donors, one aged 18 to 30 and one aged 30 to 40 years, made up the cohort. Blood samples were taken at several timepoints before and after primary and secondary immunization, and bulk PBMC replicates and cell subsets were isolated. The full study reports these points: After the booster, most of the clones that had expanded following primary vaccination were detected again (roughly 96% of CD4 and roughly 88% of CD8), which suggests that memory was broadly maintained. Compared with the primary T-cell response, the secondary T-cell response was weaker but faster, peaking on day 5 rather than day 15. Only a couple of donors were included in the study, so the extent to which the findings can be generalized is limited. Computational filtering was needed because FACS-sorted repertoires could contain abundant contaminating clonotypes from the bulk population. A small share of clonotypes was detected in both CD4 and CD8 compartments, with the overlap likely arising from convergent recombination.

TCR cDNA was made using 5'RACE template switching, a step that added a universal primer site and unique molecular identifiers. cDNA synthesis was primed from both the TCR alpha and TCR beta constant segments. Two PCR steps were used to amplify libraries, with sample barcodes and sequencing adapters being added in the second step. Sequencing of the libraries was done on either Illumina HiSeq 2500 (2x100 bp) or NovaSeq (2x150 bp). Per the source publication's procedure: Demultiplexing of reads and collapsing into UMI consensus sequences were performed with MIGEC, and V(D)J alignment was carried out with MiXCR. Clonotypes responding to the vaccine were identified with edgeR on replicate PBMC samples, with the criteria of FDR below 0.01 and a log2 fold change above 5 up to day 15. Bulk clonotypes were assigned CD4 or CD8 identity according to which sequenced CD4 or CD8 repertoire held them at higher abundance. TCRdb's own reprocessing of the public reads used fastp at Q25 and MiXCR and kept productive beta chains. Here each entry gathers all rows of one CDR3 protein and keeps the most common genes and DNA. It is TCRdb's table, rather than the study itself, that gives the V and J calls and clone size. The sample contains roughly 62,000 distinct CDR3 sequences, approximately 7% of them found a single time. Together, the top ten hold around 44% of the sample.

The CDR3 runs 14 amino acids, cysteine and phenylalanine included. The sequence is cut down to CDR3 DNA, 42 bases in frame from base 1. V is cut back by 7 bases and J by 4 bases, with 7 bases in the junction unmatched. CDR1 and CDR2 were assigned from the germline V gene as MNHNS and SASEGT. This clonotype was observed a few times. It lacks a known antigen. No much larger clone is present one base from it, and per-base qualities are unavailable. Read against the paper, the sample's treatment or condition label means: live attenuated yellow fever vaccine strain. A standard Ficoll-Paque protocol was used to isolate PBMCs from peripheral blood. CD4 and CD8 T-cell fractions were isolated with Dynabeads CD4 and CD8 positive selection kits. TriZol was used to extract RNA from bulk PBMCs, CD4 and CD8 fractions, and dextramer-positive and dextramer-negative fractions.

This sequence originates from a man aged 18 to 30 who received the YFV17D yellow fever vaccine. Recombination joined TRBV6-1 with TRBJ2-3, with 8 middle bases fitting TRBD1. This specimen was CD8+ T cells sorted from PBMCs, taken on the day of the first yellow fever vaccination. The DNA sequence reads TGTGCCAGCACTCTTGGACAGGGTCCAGATACGCAGTATTTT. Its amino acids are CASTLGQGPDTQYF.